This T cell receptor (beta chain) came from a study of blood T cell repertoires in COVID-19. Study-level information: Samples representing acute and convalescent COVID-19 were sourced from the United States, Italy and Spain. The cDNA or gDNA used as material had been derived from T cells, B-cell-depleted T cells, or PBMCs.

CDR1 is SGHRS and CDR2 is YFSETQ in the germline V gene. This CDR3 region has 14 residues. The junction had 4 bases not matched to a gene; V was cut back by 4 bases and J by 1 base. Per the original data handling: For nucleated cells, counts were estimated from reference gene primer amplification. Only in-frame clones appear in the TCRdb table, and some are missing; sequencing was by immunoSEQ multiplex PCR. That table furnishes V, J and clone size, whereas the DNA furnished D and trimming. The profile shows some 110,000 clones, around four fifths of them singletons. J is TRBJ1-1 and V is TRBV5-1, with 7 bases matching TRBD1. This clonotype originated in a man in his fifties or sixties with active or convalescent COVID-19. Sequencing input: peripheral blood. The CDR3 coding sequence is TGCGCCAGCAGCGCTGACAGGGCGAACACTGAAGCTTTCTTT. The encoded protein is CASSADRANTEAFF.